This T cell receptor (beta chain) came from a study of T cell responses to AZD1222 COVID-19 vaccine. Method: immunoSEQ multiplex PCR; TCRdb's copy keeps in-frame clones and lacks some. Seen here are 170,000 or so clones, 70% to 90% observed once, and the top ten hold 11%. This clone was picked up one time. Its target is not known. Study-level points and caveats: The study reported that nearly half of spike-specific TCRs target unmutated variant regions.

The ends were cut back, 3 bases at V and 5 bases at J, with 11 bases in the middle. Germline loops: CDR1 SGDLS, CDR2 YYNGEE. This CDR3 is 13 amino acids long. The source is an adult who received the AZD1222 COVID-19 vaccine. This specimen was peripheral blood, taken 28 days after the second AZD1222 dose. This rearrangement joins TRBV9 to TRBJ2-5; D is undetermined. CDR3 loop: CASSGLVGETQYF. The CDR3 DNA follows: TGTGCCAGCAGCGGCCTAGTAGGGGAGACCCAGTACTTC.